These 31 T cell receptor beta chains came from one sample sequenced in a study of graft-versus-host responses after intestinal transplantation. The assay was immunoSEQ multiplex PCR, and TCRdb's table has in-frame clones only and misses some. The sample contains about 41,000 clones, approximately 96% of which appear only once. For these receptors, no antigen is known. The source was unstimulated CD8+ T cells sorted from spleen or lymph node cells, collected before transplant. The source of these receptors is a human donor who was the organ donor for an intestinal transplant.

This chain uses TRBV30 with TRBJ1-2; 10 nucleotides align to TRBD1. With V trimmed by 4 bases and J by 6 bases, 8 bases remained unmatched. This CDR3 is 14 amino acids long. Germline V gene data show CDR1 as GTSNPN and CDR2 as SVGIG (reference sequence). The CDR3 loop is CAWTPGQGINGYTF. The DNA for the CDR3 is TGTGCCTGGACCCCGGGACAGGGGATTAATGGCTACACCTTC.

The chain's CDR3 is CAISGQGSSPIYPYGYTF. CDR3 bases: TGTGCCATCAGCGGACAGGGGTCGTCTCCCATATACCCATATGGCTACACCTTC. V usage is TRBV10-3 and J usage is TRBJ1-2; 9 bases align to TRBD1. The CDR3 consists of 18 residues. Germline assignment: CDR1 ENHRY and CDR2 SYGVKD. Trimming at V came to 6 bases and at J to 5 bases, leaving 19 bases not matched to a gene.

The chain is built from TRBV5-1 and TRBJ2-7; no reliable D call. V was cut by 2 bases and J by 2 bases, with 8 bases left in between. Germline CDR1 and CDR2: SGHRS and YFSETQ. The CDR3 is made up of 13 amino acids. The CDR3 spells CASSFWSPYEQYF. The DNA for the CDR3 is TGCGCCAGCAGCTTCTGGAGTCCCTACGAGCAGTACTTC.

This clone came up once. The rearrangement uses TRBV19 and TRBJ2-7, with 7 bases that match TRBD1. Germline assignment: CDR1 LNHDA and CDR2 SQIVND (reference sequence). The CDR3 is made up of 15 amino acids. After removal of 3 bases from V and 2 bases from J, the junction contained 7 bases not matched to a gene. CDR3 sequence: CASSMTAGGTYEQYF. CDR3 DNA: TGTGCCAGTAGTATGACGGCAGGGGGTACCTACGAGCAGTACTTC.

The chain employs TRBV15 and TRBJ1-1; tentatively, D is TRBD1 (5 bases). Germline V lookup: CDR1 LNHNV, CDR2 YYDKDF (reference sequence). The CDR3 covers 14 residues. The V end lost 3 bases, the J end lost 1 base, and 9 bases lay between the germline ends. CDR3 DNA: TGTGCCACCAGCAGCTCCGGGGGGAACACTGAAGCTTTCTTT. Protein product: CATSSSGGNTEAFF.

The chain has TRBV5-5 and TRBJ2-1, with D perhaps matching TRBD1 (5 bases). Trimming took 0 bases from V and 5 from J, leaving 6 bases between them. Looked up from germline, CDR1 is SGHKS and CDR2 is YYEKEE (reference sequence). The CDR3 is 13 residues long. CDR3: CASSLEGDNEQFF. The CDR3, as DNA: TGTGCCAGCAGCTTGGAAGGGGACAATGAGCAGTTCTTC.

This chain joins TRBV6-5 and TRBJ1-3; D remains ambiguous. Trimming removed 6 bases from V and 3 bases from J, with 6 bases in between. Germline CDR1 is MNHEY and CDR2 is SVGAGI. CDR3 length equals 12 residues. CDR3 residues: CASRSSGNTIYF. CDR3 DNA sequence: TGTGCCAGCAGGTCAAGTGGAAACACCATATATTTT.

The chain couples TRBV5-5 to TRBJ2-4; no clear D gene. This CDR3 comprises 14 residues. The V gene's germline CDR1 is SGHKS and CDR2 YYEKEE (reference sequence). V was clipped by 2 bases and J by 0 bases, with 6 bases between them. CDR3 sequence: CASSFILAKNIQYF. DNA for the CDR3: TGTGCCAGCAGCTTCATCCTAGCCAAAAACATTCAGTACTTC.

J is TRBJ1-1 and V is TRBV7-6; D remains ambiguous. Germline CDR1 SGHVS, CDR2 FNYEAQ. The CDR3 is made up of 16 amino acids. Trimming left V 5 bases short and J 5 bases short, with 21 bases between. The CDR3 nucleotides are TGTGCCAGCAGCCAGTCCTACGGTCCCTTGGGGACTGAAGCTTTCTTT. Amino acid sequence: CASSQSYGPLGTEAFF.

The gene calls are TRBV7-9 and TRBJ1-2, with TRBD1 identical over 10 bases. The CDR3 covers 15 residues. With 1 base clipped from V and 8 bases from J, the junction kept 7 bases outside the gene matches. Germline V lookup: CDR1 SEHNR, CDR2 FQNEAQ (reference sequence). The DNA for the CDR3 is TGTGCCAGCAGCTTAGGAAGGGACAGGGGAGAGGGCTACACCTTC. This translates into CASSLGRDRGEGYTF.

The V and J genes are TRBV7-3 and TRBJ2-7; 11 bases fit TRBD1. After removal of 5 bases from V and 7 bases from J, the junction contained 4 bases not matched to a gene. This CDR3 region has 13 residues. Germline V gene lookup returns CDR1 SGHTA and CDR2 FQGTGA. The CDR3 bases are TGTGCCAGCAGCAGGGACAGGGGGACGGAGCAGTACTTC. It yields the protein CASSRDRGTEQYF.

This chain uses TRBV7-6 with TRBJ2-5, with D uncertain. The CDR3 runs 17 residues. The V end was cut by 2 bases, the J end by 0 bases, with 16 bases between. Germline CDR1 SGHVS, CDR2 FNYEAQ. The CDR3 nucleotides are TGTGCCAGCAGCTTAATTCGATGGGGTGGCCACCAAGAGACCCAGTACTTC. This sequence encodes CASSLIRWGGHQETQYF. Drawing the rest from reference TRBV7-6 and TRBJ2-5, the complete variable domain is GAGVSQSPRYKVTKRGQDVALRCDPISGHVSLYWYRQALGQGPEFLTYFNYEAQQDKSGLPNDRFSAERPEGSISTLTIQRTEQRDSAMYRCASSLIRWGGHQETQYFGPGTRLLVL.

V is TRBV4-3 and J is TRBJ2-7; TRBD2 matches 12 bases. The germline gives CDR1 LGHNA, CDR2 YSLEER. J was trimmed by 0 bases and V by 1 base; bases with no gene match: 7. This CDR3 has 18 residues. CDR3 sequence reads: CASSQALAGGPNSYEQYF. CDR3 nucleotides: TGCGCCAGCAGCCAAGCCCTAGCGGGGGGGCCGAACTCCTACGAGCAGTACTTC.

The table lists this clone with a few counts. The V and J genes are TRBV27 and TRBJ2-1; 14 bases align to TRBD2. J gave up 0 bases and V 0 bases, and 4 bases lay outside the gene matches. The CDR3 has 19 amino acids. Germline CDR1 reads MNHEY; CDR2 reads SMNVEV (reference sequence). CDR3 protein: CASSLSGLAGGSSYNEQFF. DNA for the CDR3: TGTGCCAGCAGTTTATCCGGACTAGCGGGGGGTAGCTCCTACAATGAGCAGTTCTTC.

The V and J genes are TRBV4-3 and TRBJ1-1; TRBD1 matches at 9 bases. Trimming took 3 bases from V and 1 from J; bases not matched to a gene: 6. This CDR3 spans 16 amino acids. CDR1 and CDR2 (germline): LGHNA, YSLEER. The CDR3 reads CASSQGLGQGNTEAFF. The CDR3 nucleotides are TGCGCCAGCAGCCAGGGCCTGGGACAGGGGAACACTGAAGCTTTCTTT.

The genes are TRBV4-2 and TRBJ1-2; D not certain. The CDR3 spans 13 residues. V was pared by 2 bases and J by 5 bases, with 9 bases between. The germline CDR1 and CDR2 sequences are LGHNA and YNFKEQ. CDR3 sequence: CASSQWVGYGYTF. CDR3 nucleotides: TGTGCCAGCAGCCAATGGGTGGGATATGGCTACACCTTC.

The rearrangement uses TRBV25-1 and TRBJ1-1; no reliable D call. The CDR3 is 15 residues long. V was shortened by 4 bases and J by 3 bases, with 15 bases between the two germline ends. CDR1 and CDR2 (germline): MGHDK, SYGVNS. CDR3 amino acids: CASSVGAGEYTEAFF. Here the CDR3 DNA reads TGTGCCAGCAGTGTAGGAGCAGGCGAATACACTGAAGCTTTCTTT.

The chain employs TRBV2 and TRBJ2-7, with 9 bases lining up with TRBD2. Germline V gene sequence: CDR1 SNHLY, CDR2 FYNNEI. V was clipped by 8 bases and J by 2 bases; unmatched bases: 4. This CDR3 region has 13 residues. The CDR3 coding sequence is TGTGCCAGCGCTGGGACTAGCACCTACGAGCAGTACTTC. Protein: CASAGTSTYEQYF.

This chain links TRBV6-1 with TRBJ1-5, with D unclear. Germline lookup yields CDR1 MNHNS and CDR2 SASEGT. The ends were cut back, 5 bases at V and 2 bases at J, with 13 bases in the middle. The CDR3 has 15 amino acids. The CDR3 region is CASSRHNGGNQPQHF. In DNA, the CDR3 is TGTGCCAGCAGTCGACATAACGGGGGCAATCAGCCCCAGCATTTT.

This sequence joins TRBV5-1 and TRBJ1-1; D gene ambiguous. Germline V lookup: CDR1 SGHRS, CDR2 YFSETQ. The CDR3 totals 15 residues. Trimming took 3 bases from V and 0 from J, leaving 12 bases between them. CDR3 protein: CASSCCGPMNTEAFF. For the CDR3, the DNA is TGCGCCAGCAGCTGTTGTGGGCCAATGAACACTGAAGCTTTCTTT.

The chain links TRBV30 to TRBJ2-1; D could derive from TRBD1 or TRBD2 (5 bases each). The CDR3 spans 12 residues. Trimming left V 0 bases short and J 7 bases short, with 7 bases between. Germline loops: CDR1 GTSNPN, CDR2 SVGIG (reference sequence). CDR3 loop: CAWSVEGNEQFF. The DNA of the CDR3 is TGTGCCTGGAGTGTAGAGGGGAATGAGCAGTTCTTC.

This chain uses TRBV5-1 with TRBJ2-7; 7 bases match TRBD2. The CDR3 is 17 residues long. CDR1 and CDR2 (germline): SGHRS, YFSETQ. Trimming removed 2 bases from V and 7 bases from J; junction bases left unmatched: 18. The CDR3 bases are TGCGCCAGCAGCTTACCCGGGAGGAGCAGGGCGTTCGGGGAGCAGTACTTC. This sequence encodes CASSLPGRSRAFGEQYF.

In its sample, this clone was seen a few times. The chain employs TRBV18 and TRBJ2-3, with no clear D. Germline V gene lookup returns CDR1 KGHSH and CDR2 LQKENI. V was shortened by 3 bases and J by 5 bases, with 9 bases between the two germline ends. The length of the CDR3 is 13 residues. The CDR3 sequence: CASSPRALDTQYF. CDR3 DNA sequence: TGTGCCAGCTCACCGAGAGCGTTAGATACGCAGTATTTT.

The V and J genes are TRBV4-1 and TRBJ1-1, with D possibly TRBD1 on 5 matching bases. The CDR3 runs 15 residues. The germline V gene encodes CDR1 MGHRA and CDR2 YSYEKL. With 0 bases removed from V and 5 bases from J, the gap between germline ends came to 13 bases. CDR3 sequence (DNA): TGCGCCAGCAGCCAAGAGAAGGGGCAGGGTACTGAAGCTTTCTTT. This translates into CASSQEKGQGTEAFF.

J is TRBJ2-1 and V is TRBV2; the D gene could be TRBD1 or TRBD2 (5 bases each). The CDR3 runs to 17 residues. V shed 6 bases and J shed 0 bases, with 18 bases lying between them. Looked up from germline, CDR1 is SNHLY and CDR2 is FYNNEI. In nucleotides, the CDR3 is TGTGCCAGCAGCGGCATGGGGACGGCTAGCTCCTACAATGAGCAGTTCTTC. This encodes CASSGMGTASSYNEQFF.

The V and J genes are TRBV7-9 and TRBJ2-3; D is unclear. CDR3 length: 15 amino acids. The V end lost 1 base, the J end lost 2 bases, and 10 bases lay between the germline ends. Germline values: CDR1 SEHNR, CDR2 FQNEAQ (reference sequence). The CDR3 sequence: CASSLGTVPTDTQYF. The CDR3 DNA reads TGTGCCAGCAGCTTAGGGACGGTCCCCACAGATACGCAGTATTTT. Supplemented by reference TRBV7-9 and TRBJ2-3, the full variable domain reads DTGVSQNPRHKITKRGQNVTFRCDPISEHNRLYWYRQTLGQGPEFLTYFQNEAQLEKSRLLSDRFSAERPKGSFSTLEIQRTEQGDSAMYLCASSLGTVPTDTQYFGPGTRLTVL.

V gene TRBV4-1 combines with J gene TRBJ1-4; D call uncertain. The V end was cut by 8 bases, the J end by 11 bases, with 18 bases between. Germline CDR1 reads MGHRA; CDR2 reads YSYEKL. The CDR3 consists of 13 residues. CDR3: CASLPDGGVKLFF. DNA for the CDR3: TGCGCCAGCCTGCCGGACGGCGGGGTCAAACTGTTTTTT.

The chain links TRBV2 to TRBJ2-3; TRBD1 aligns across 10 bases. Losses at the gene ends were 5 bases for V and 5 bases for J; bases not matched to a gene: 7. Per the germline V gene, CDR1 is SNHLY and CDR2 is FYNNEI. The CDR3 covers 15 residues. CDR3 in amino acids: CASSPDRGLLDTQYF. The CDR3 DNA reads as TGTGCCAGCAGTCCAGACAGGGGGCTGCTAGATACGCAGTATTTT.

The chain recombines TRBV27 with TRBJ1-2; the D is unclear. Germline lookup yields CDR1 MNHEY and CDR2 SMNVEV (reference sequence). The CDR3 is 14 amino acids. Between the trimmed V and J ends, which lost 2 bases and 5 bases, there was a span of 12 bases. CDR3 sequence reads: CASSLGGPSYGYTF. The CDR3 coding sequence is TGTGCCAGCAGTTTAGGAGGGCCCTCTTATGGCTACACCTTC.

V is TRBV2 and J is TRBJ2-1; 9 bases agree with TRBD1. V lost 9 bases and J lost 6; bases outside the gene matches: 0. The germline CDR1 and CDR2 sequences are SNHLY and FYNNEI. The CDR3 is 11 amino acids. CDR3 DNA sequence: TGTGCCAGGACAGGGGGCAATGAGCAGTTCTTC. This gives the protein CARTGGNEQFF. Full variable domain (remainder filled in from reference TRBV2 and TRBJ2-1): EPEVTQTPSHQVTQMGQEVILRCVPISNHLYFYWYRQILGQKVEFLVSFYNNEISEKSEIFDDQFSVERPDGSNFTLKIRSTKLEDSAMYFCARTGGNEQFFGPGTRLTVL.

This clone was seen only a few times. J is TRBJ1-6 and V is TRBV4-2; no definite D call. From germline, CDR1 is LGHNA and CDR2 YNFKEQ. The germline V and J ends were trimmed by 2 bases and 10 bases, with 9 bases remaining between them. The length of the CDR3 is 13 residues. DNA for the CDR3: TGTGCCAGCAGCCAATTTAATCTATCACCCCTCCACTTT. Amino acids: CASSQFNLSPLHF.